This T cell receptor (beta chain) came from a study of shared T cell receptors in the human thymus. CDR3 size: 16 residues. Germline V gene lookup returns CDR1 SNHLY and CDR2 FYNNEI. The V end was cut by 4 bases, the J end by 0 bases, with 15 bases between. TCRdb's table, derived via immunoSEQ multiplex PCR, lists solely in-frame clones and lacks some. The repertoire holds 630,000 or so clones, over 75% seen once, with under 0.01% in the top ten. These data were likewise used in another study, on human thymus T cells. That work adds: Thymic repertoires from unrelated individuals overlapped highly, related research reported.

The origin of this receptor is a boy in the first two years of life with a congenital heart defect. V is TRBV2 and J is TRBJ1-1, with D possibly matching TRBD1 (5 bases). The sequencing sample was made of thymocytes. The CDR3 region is CASSATAGDVNTEAFF. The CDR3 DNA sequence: TGTGCCAGCAGTGCCACCGCGGGGGATGTGAACACTGAAGCTTTCTTT. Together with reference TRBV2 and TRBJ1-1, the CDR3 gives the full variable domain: EPEVTQTPSHQVTQMGQEVILRCVPISNHLYFYWYRQILGQKVEFLVSFYNNEISEKSEIFDDQFSVERPDGSNFTLKIRSTKLEDSAMYFCASSATAGDVNTEAFFGQGTRLTVV.